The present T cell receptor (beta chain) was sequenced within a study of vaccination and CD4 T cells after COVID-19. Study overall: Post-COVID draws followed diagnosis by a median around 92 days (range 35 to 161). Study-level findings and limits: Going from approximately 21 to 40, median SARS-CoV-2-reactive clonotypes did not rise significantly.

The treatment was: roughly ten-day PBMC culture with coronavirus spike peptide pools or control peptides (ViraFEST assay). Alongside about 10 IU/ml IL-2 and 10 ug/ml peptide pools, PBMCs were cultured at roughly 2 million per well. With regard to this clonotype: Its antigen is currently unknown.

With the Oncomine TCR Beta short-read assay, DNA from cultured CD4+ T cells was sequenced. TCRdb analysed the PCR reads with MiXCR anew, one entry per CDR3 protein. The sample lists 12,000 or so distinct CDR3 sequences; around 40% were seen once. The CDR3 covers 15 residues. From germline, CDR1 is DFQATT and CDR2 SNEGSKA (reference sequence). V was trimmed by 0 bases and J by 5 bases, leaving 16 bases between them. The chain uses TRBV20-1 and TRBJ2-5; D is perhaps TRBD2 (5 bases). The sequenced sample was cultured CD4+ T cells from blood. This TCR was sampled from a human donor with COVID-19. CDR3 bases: TGCAGTGCTAGAGATGAAGAGAGGGCCTGGGAGACCCAGTACTTC. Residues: CSARDEERAWETQYF.